The 28 T cell receptor beta chains given below trace back to one sample, sequenced in a study of CD8 T cell repertoires and HIV-1 epitope variants. Profiling relied on immunoSEQ multiplex PCR, and the TCRdb table lists in-frame clones only, not all of them. There are 90,000 or so clones in the sample; roughly 80% occur only once, and roughly 26% lies in the top ten. The sequenced sample consisted of uncultured baseline CD8+ T cells from peripheral blood mononuclear cells (PBMCs). These receptor sequences come from a male donor with HIV.

The V call is TRBV6-5, the J call TRBJ2-1; 10 positions match TRBD2. The CDR3 is made up of 15 amino acids. Per germline, CDR1 MNHEY and CDR2 SVGAGI. V lost 8 bases, J lost 7 bases, and 11 bases stayed unmatched. CDR3 sequence reads: CASHVAGGSRNEQFF. Written as DNA, the CDR3 is TGTGCCAGCCATGTAGCGGGAGGATCAAGGAATGAGCAGTTCTTC.

A few counts support this clone. CDR3 protein: CASSAGGDRWNTEAFF. As DNA, the CDR3 is TGTGCCAGCAGCGCTGGGGGGGACAGGTGGAACACTGAAGCTTTCTTT. The V and J genes are TRBV9 and TRBJ1-1, with 8 nucleotides matching TRBD1. J gave up 1 base and V 3 bases, and 8 bases lay outside the gene matches. Germline CDR1 SGDLS, CDR2 YYNGEE. The CDR3 is made up of 16 amino acids.

This clone was observed at least ten times. The rearrangement links TRBV25-1 to TRBJ2-7; 7 positions match TRBD1. V was pared by 5 bases and J by 2 bases, with 15 bases of the junction left unmatched. There are 17 residues in the CDR3. Germline V gene data show CDR1 as MGHDK and CDR2 as SYGVNS. The DNA of the CDR3 is TGTGCCAGCAGTCCGACCGTAGGATTGGGACAGCCCTACGAGCAGTACTTC. Amino acid sequence: CASSPTVGLGQPYEQYF.

This rearrangement joins TRBV6-1 to TRBJ2-7; 9 bases map to TRBD2. CDR1 is MNHNS, CDR2 SASEGT, per germline. The CDR3 sequence is 15 residues long. J gave up 1 base and V 2 bases, and 3 bases lay outside the gene matches. CDR3 coding DNA: TGTGCCAGCAGTGAATTTAGCGGGAGTTCCTACGAGCAGTACTTC. It yields the protein CASSEFSGSSYEQYF.

This clone has at least ten counts. The chain is built from TRBV29-1 and TRBJ2-7; tentatively, D is TRBD1 (6 bases). CDR3 length: 13 residues. Germline values: CDR1 SQVTM, CDR2 ANQGSEA. Trimming left V 3 bases short and J 1 base short, with 10 bases between. The CDR3 reads CSVELDRSYEQYF. CDR3 sequence (DNA): TGCAGCGTTGAGCTCGACAGGTCCTACGAGCAGTACTTC.

This rearrangement joins TRBV15 to TRBJ1-1; 7 bases fit TRBD1. The ends lost 0 bases at V and 6 bases at J; junction bases unmatched: 4. The CDR3 totals 14 residues. Germline V lookup: CDR1 LNHNV, CDR2 YYDKDF (reference sequence). The CDR3 DNA reads TGTGCCACCAGCAGAGAAGGCCAGGGGGCTGAAGCTTTCTTT. Residues: CATSREGQGAEAFF.

The chain uses TRBV9 and TRBJ2-1; 16 bases map to TRBD2. CDR1 and CDR2 from the germline V gene are SGDLS and YYNGEE. There are 15 residues in the CDR3. With V trimmed by 8 bases and J by 9 bases, 8 bases remained unmatched. In DNA, the CDR3 is TGTGCCAGTCAGGGGACTAGCGGGGGGGCAGGTGAGCAGTTCTTC. It translates to CASQGTSGGAGEQFF.

This clone was observed a handful of times. V usage is TRBV5-6 and J usage is TRBJ2-5; the D gene is possibly TRBD2 (6 bases). The V end was cut by 4 bases, the J end by 4 bases, with 11 bases between. The CDR3 is 13 amino acids. Germline V lookup: CDR1 SGHDT, CDR2 YYEEEE. For the CDR3, the DNA is TGTGCCAGCAGCCCTCGGGGACTAGAGACCCAGTACTTC. It is translated as CASSPRGLETQYF.

This clone has only one observation. The V and J genes are TRBV5-1 and TRBJ2-1, with 10 bases that match TRBD2. CDR3 length: 13 amino acids. Germline CDR1 SGHRS, CDR2 YFSETQ. The CDR3 DNA is TGCTCTTCAGGGCTAGCGGGAGACTATGAGCAGTTCTTC. It specifies CSSGLAGDYEQFF.

The J gene is TRBJ2-2, the V gene TRBV7-2; D is possibly TRBD1 or TRBD2 (5 bases each). This CDR3 is built from 14 residues. CDR1 and CDR2 from the germline V gene are SGHTA and FQGNSA. V dropped 4 bases and J dropped 6 bases, with 12 bases sitting between them. CDR3 sequence reads: CASSSLRGPGELFF. DNA for the CDR3: TGTGCCAGCAGCTCACTGAGGGGACCCGGGGAGCTGTTTTTT.

This clone was seen more than once but under ten times. The chain recombines TRBV27 with TRBJ1-6, with TRBD1 identical over 8 bases. CDR1 MNHEY and CDR2 SMNVEV come from the germline V gene (reference sequence). The CDR3 has 15 amino acids. J gave up 9 bases and V 3 bases, and 7 bases lay outside the gene matches. CDR3 protein: CASSLMGQVVSPLHF. DNA for the CDR3: TGTGCCAGCAGTTTGATGGGACAGGTAGTTTCACCCCTCCACTTT.

This rearrangement joins TRBV6-5 to TRBJ2-1, with 13 bases lining up with TRBD2. In germline, CDR1 is MNHEY, CDR2 SVGAGI. V trimming: 2 bases; J trimming: 4 bases; junction bases outside the gene matches: 2. This CDR3 has 16 residues. The CDR3 is CASSYPGLAGYNEQFF. CDR3 DNA sequence: TGTGCCAGCAGTTACCCGGGACTAGCGGGATACAATGAGCAGTTCTTC.

This clone appeared a few times. The chain uses TRBV2 and TRBJ2-7; 9 positions match TRBD1. This CDR3 has 15 amino acids. CDR1 and CDR2 (germline): SNHLY, FYNNEI. Losses at the gene ends were 7 bases for V and 1 base for J; bases not matched to a gene: 8. The DNA of the CDR3 is TGTGCCAGCAAGGCTAGACAGGGGGAATCCTACGAGCAGTACTTC. Amino acid sequence: CASKARQGESYEQYF.

The CDR3 DNA reads TGTGCCAGCAGCTTGGCAGAGACAGGGGTAATTTTCTACAATGAGCAGTTCTTC. Protein: CASSLAETGVIFYNEQFF. The genes are TRBV5-6 and TRBJ2-1; 8 bases are shared with TRBD1. Germline values: CDR1 SGHDT, CDR2 YYEEEE. CDR3 length: 18 residues. After removal of 0 bases from V and 3 bases from J, the junction contained 11 bases not matched to a gene.

This clone was counted a few times. The V and J genes are TRBV29-1 and TRBJ1-3, with D unclear. Germline CDR1 and CDR2: SQVTM and ANQGSEA. Between the trimmed V and J ends, which lost 3 bases and 0 bases, there was a span of 6 bases. This CDR3 spans 13 amino acids. CDR3 bases: TGCAGCGTTGATAGCAGCTCTGGAAACACCATATATTTT. It specifies CSVDSSSGNTIYF.

This sequence joins TRBV5-1 and TRBJ2-1, with TRBD1 as a possible D gene (6 bases). The CDR3 covers 16 residues. Germline CDR1 and CDR2: SGHRS and YFSETQ. V gave up 5 bases and J gave up 0 bases, with 15 bases separating them. The CDR3 DNA is TGCGCCAGCAGTCCAGGGACAACCCCCTCCTACAATGAGCAGTTCTTC. This translates into CASSPGTTPSYNEQFF.

This chain uses TRBV19 with TRBJ2-1; 10 bases fit TRBD2. Unmatched junction bases numbered 7, after V lost 5 bases and J lost 0 bases. Germline-derived CDR1 and CDR2 are LNHDA and SQIVND (reference sequence). The CDR3 spans 17 residues. As DNA, the CDR3 is TGTGCCAGTAGTCGGACCCCTAGCGGGAGCTCCTACAATGAGCAGTTCTTC. Its translation is CASSRTPSGSSYNEQFF.

This chain joins TRBV15 and TRBJ2-7; TRBD2 matches 9 bases. Germline V CDR1 and CDR2: LNHNV, YYDKDF (reference sequence). The CDR3 spans 15 residues. Trimming at V came to 0 bases and at J to 5 bases, leaving 5 bases not matched to a gene. The CDR3 loop reads CATSRDVASGNEQYF. The CDR3 DNA sequence: TGTGCCACCAGCAGAGATGTGGCTAGCGGGAACGAGCAGTACTTC.

The chain couples TRBV6-1 to TRBJ2-7, with 13 bases lining up with TRBD2. The V gene's germline CDR1 is MNHNS and CDR2 SASEGT. V was pared by 3 bases and J by 1 base, with 3 bases of the junction left unmatched. CDR3 length equals 16 residues. The CDR3 coding sequence is TGTGCCAGCAGTGACGGGGGACTAGCGGGATCCTACGAGCAGTACTTC. Amino acid sequence: CASSDGGLAGSYEQYF.

In this sample, this clone turned up a few times. The gene calls are TRBV28 and TRBJ2-2, with D unresolved. This CDR3 is 17 amino acids long. Trimming shortened V by 3 bases and J by 1 base, and 15 bases separated the two germline ends. CDR1 is MDHEN and CDR2 is SYDVKM in the germline V gene. The CDR3 DNA follows: TGTGCCAGCAGTTTTTTAAGAGCAGACATGAACACCGGGGAGCTGTTTTTT. Translated: CASSFLRADMNTGELFF.

The chain is built from TRBV19 and TRBJ2-3; 10 nucleotides align to TRBD2. Germline V gives CDR1 LNHDA, CDR2 SQIVND (reference sequence). The length of the CDR3 is 14 residues. Trimming cost V 5 bases and J 4 bases; bases outside gene matches: 3. DNA for the CDR3: TGTGCCAGTAGTGGAGCGGGAGGGGCAGATACGCAGTATTTT. This codes for CASSGAGGADTQYF.

The chain uses TRBV5-6 and TRBJ2-5; 14 bases fit TRBD2. CDR3 length equals 17 residues. The germline gives CDR1 SGHDT, CDR2 YYEEEE. Trimming cost V 5 bases and J 2 bases; bases outside gene matches: 8. This CDR3 is CASSWTSGRTYQETQYF. In nucleotides, the CDR3 is TGTGCCAGCAGTTGGACTAGCGGGAGGACCTATCAAGAGACCCAGTACTTC.

The chain has TRBV7-9 and TRBJ1-2, with D uncertain. The CDR3 loop spans 13 amino acids. Germline assignment: CDR1 SEHNR and CDR2 FQNEAQ (reference sequence). Trimming cost V 0 bases and J 4 bases, with 6 bases left between them. CDR3 in amino acids: CASSLAEIYGYTF. The CDR3 nucleotides are TGTGCCAGCAGCTTAGCAGAAATCTATGGCTACACCTTC. The variable domain in full, with the rest retrieved from reference TRBV7-9 and TRBJ1-2, is DTGVSQNPRHKITKRGQNVTFRCDPISEHNRLYWYRQTLGQGPEFLTYFQNEAQLEKSRLLSDRFSAERPKGSFSTLEIQRTEQGDSAMYLCASSLAEIYGYTFGSGTRLTVV.

This clone was found a few times. The chain joins TRBV5-6 to TRBJ1-3; 9 bases line up with TRBD1. The CDR3 consists of 17 residues. The ends lost 4 bases at V and 4 bases at J; junction bases unmatched: 12. Germline-derived CDR1 and CDR2 are SGHDT and YYEEEE. DNA of the CDR3: TGTGCCAGCAGCAAGGACAGGGGAACGCGCAACGGAAACACCATATATTTT. It yields the protein CASSKDRGTRNGNTIYF.

The chain recombines TRBV13 with TRBJ2-3; D ambiguous. V was cut by 0 bases and J by 3 bases, with 4 bases left in between. This CDR3 contains 13 residues. From germline, CDR1 is PRHDT and CDR2 FYEKMQ (reference sequence). The CDR3 nucleotides read TGTGCCAGCAGCTTAGGAGGGACAGATACGCAGTATTTT. This encodes CASSLGGTDTQYF.

The rearrangement joins TRBV4-2 to TRBJ1-3; D uncertain. The CDR3 is 18 amino acids. The V and J ends lost 1 base and 0 bases respectively, with 16 bases between them. CDR1 is LGHNA and CDR2 is YNFKEQ in the germline V gene. CDR3 nucleotide sequence: TGTGCCAGCAGCCAAGGGGTGGCCGGCAGACCCTCTGGAAACACCATATATTTT. Its protein is CASSQGVAGRPSGNTIYF.

The chain employs TRBV18 and TRBJ1-1, with TRBD1 matching over 8 bases. The CDR3 is made up of 15 amino acids. Trimming took 2 bases from V and 5 from J; bases not matched to a gene: 7. Germline CDR1 and CDR2: KGHSH and LQKENI. CDR3 in amino acids: CASSPLDRVGTEAFF. Here the CDR3 DNA reads TGTGCCAGCTCACCATTGGACAGGGTCGGGACTGAAGCTTTCTTT. Based on the CDR3 plus reference TRBV18 and TRBJ1-1, the full variable domain is NAGVMQNPRHLVRRRGQEARLRCSPMKGHSHVYWYRQLPEEGLKFMVYLQKENIIDESGMPKERFSAEFPKEGPSILRIQQVVRGDSAAYFCASSPLDRVGTEAFFGQGTRLTVV.

The chain's CDR3 is CAWSLQGHSGNTIYF. The CDR3 nucleotides are TGTGCCTGGAGTCTTCAGGGGCACTCTGGAAACACCATATATTTT. The genes are TRBV30 and TRBJ1-3; possible D gene TRBD1, 6 bases. Germline V gene data show CDR1 as GTSNPN and CDR2 as SVGIG (reference sequence). V shed 2 bases and J shed 0 bases, with 11 bases lying between them. The CDR3 loop spans 15 amino acids.